This T cell receptor (beta chain) was profiled in a study of vaccination and CD4 T cells after COVID-19. Study background: There were six male and four female convalescents, and two of them were Hispanic.

TCRdb redid the calling of the PCR reads with MiXCR, one entry per CDR3 protein. The sample has 20,000 to 25,000 distinct CDR3 sequences, around 60% seen once. The ends were cut back, 2 bases at V and 0 bases at J, with 8 bases in the middle. CDR1 and CDR2 (germline): DFQATT, SNEGSKA (reference sequence). The CDR3 totals 14 residues. Only one count was recorded for this clonotype. Its antigen is undetermined. Study-wide results and limits: A median approximately 86% of convalescent patients' SARS-CoV-2-reactive clones emerged only after vaccination.

The gene calls are TRBV20-1 and TRBJ2-1, with D unresolved. The sequencing used CD4+ T cells from blood, collected before SARS-CoV-2 vaccination. This clonotype was obtained from a human donor who had recovered from COVID-19. CDR3 bases: TGCAGTGCTAGACCAGACGGCTCCTACAATGAGCAGTTCTTC. It codes for CSARPDGSYNEQFF.